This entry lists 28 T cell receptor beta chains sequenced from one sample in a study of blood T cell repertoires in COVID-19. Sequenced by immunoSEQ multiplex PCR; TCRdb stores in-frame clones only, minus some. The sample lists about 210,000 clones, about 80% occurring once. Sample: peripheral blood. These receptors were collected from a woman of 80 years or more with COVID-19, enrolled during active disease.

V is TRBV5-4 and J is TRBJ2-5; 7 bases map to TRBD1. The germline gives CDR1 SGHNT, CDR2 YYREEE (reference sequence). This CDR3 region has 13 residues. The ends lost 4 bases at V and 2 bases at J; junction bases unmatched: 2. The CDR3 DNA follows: TGTGCCAGCAGCCCCAGGGGGCAAGAGACCCAGTACTTC. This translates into CASSPRGQETQYF.

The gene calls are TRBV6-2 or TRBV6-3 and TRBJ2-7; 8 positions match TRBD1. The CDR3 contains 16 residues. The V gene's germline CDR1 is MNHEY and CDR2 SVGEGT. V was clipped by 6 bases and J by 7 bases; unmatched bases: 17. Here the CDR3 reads CASSSSRGRQGKEQYF. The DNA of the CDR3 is TGTGCCAGCAGCTCCTCTCGGGGACGACAGGGGAAGGAGCAGTACTTC.

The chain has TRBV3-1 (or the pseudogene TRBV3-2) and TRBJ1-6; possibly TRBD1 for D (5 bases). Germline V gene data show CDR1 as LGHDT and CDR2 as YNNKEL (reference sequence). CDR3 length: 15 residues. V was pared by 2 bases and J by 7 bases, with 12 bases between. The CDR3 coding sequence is TGTGCCAGCAGCCAATCCAGGGTGGAGAATTCACCCCTCCACTTT. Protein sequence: CASSQSRVENSPLHF.

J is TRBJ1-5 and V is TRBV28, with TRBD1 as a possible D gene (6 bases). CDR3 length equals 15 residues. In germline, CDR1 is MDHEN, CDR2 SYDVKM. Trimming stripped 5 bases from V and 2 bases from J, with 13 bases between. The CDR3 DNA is TGTGCCAGCAGTCCCGTCAAGGGGGGCAATCAGCCCCAGCATTTT. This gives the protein CASSPVKGGNQPQHF.

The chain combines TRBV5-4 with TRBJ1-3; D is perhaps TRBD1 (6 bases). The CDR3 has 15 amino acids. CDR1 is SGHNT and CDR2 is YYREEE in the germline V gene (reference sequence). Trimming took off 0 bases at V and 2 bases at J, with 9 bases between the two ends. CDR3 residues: CASSLGSGAGNTIYF. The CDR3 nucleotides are TGTGCCAGCAGCTTGGGGTCAGGGGCTGGAAACACCATATATTTT.

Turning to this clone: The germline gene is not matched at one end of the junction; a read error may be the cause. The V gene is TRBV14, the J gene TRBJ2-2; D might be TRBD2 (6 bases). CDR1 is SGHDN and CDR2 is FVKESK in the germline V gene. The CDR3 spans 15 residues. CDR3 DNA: TGTGCCAGCAGCCGCCGGGACCAAAACACCGGGGGGCTGTTTTTT. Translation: CASSRRDQNTGGLFF.

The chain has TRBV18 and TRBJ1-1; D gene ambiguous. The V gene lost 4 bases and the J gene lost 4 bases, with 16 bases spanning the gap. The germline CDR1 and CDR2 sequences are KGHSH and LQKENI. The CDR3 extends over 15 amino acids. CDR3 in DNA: TGTGCCAGCTCACTAGGGCCGTTCGGGAGCACTGAAGCTTTCTTT. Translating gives CASSLGPFGSTEAFF.

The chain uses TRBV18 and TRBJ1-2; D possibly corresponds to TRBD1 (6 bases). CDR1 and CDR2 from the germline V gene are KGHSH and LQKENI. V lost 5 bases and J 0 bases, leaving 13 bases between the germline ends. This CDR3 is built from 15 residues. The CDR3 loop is CASSYVTGPNYGYTF. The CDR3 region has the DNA TGTGCCAGCTCATATGTAACAGGGCCTAACTATGGCTACACCTTC.

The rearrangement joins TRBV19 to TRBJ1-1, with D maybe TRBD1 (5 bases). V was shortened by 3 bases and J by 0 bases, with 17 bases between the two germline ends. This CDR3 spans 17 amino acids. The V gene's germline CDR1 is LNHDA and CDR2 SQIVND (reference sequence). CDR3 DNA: TGTGCCAGTAGTATCCGCCCTCGACAGAATATGAACACTGAAGCTTTCTTT. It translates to CASSIRPRQNMNTEAFF.

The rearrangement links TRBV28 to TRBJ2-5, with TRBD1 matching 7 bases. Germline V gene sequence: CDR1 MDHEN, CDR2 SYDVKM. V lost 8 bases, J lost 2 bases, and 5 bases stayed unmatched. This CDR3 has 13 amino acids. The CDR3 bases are TGTGCCAGCTTCGACAGGGAACAAGAGACCCAGTACTTC. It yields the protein CASFDREQETQYF. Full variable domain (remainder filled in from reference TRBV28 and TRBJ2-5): DVKVTQSSRYLVKRTGEKVFLECVQDMDHENMFWYRQDPGLGLRLIYFSYDVKMKEKGDIPEGYSVSREKKERFSLILESASTNQTSMYLCASFDREQETQYFGPGTRLLVL.

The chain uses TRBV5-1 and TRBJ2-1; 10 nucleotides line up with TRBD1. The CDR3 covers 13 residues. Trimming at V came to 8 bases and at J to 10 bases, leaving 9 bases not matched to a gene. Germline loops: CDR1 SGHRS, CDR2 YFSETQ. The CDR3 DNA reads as TGCGCCAGTACCCGGGACAGGGGAGAGGAGCAGTTCTTC. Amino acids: CASTRDRGEEQFF.

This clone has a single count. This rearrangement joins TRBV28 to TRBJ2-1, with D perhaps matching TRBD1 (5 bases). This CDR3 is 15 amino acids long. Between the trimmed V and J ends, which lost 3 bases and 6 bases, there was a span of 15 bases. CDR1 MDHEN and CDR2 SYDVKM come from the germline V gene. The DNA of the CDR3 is TGTGCCAGCAGTTTGTCAGGGCCCTTGGGCAATGAGCAGTTCTTC. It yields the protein CASSLSGPLGNEQFF. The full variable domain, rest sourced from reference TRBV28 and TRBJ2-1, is DVKVTQSSRYLVKRTGEKVFLECVQDMDHENMFWYRQDPGLGLRLIYFSYDVKMKEKGDIPEGYSVSREKKERFSLILESASTNQTSMYLCASSLSGPLGNEQFFGPGTRLTVL.

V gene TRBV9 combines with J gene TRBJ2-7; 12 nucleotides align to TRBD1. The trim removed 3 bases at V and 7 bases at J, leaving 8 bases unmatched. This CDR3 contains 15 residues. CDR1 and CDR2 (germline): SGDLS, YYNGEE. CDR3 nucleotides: TGTGCCAGCAGCGGAGGGACAGGGGGCCTTGGGGAGCAGTACTTC. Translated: CASSGGTGGLGEQYF.

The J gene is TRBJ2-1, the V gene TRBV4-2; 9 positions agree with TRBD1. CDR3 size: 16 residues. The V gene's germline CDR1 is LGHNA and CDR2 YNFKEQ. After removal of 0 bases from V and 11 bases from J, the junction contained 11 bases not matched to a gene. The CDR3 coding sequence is TGTGCCAGCAGCCAAGACCTGGGACAGGGCTATAGCAAGCAGTTCTTC. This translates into CASSQDLGQGYSKQFF.

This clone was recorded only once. This chain's CDR3 is CASSLGGYGYTF. CDR3 DNA sequence: TGCGCCAGCAGCTTGGGAGGATATGGCTACACCTTC. The genes are TRBV5-1 and TRBJ1-2; D is uncertain. The CDR3 extends over 12 amino acids. V was trimmed by 0 bases and J by 5 bases, leaving 5 bases between them. Germline assignment: CDR1 SGHRS and CDR2 YFSETQ.

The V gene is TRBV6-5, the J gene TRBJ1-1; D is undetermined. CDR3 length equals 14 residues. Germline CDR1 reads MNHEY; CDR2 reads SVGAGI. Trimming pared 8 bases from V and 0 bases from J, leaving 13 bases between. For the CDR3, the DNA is TGTGCCAGCCTCCGGGGTAGCATGAACACTGAAGCTTTCTTT. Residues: CASLRGSMNTEAFF.

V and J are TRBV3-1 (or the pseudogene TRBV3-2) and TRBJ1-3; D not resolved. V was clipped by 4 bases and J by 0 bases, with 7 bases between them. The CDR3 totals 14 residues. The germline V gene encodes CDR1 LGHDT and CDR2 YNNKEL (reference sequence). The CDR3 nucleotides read TGTGCCAGCAGCCTTACAAGCTCTGGAAACACCATATATTTT. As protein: CASSLTSSGNTIYF.

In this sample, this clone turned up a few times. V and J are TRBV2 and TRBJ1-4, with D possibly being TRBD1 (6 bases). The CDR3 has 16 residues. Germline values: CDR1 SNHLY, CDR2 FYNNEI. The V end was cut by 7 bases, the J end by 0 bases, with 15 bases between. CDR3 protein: CASIGGPFATNEKLFF. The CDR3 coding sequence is TGTGCCAGCATCGGGGGGCCCTTTGCAACTAATGAAAAACTGTTTTTT.

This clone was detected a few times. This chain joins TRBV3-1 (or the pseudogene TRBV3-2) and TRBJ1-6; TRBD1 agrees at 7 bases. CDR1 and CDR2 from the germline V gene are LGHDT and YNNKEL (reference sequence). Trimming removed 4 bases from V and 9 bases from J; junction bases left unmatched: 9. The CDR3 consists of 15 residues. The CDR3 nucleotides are TGTGCCAGCAGCCTCAATAGTAACAGGGGTTCACCCCTCCACTTT. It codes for CASSLNSNRGSPLHF.

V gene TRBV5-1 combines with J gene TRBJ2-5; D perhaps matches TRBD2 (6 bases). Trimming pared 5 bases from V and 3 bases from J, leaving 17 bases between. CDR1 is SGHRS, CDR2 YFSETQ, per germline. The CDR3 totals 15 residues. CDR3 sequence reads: CASRWRGGDEETQYF. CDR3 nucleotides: TGCGCCAGCAGGTGGCGAGGCGGGGATGAAGAGACCCAGTACTTC.

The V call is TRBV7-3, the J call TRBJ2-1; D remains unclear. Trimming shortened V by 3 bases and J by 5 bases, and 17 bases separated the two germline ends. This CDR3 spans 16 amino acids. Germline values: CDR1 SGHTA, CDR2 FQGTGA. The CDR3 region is CASSFPGDTTNNEQFF. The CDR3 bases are TGTGCCAGCAGCTTCCCCGGCGACACAACAAACAATGAGCAGTTCTTC.

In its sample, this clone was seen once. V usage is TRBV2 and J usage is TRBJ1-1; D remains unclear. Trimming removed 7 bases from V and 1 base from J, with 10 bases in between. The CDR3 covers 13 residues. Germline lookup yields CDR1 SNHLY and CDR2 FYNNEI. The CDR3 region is CASNTQRNTEAFF. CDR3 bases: TGTGCCAGCAACACGCAGCGGAACACTGAAGCTTTCTTT.

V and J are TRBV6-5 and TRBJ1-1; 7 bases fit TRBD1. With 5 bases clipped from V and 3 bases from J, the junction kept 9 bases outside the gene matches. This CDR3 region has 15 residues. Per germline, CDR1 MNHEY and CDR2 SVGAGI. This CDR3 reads CASSRQGRLYTEAFF. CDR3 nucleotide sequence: TGTGCCAGCAGTAGACAGGGTCGCCTGTACACTGAAGCTTTCTTT.

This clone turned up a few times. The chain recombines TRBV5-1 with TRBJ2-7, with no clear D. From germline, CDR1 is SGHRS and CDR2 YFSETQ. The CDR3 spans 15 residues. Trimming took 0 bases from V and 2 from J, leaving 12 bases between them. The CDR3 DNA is TGCGCCAGCAGCTTGGGAACCAACACAGCCTACGAGCAGTACTTC. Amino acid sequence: CASSLGTNTAYEQYF.

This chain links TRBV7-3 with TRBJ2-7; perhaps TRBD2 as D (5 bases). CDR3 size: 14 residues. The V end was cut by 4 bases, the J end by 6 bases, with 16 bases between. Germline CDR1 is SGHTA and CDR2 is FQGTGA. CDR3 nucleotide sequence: TGTGCCAGCAGCTCCCAGGCGGGCAGTGGCGAGCAGTACTTC. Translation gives CASSSQAGSGEQYF. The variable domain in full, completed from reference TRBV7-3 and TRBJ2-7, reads GAGVSQTPSNKVTEKGKYVELRCDPISGHTALYWYRQSLGQGPEFLIYFQGTGAADDSGLPNDRFFAVRPEGSVSTLKIQRTERGDSAVYLCASSSQAGSGEQYFGPGTRLTVT.

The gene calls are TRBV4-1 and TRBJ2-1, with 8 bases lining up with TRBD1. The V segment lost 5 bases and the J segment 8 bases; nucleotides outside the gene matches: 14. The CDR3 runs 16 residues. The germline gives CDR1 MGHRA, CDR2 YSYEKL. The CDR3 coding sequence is TGCGCCAGCAGCACATACAGGGGGAGACTCTGGGATGAGCAGTTCTTC. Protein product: CASSTYRGRLWDEQFF.

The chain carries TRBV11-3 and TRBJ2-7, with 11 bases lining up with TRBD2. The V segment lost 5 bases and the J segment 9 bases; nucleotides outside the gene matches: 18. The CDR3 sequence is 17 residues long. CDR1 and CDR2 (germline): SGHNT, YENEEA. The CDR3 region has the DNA TGTGCCAGCAGCCGCGGCCCCTCGACTAGCGGGGCGGCCACGCAGTACTTC. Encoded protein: CASSRGPSTSGAATQYF.

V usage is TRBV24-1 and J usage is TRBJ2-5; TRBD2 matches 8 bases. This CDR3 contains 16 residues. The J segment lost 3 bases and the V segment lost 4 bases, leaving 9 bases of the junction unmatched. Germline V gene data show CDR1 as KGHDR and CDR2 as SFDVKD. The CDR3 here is CATSEAGGGREETQYF. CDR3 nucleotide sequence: TGTGCCACCAGTGAGGCCGGGGGGGGTAGGGAAGAGACCCAGTACTTC.